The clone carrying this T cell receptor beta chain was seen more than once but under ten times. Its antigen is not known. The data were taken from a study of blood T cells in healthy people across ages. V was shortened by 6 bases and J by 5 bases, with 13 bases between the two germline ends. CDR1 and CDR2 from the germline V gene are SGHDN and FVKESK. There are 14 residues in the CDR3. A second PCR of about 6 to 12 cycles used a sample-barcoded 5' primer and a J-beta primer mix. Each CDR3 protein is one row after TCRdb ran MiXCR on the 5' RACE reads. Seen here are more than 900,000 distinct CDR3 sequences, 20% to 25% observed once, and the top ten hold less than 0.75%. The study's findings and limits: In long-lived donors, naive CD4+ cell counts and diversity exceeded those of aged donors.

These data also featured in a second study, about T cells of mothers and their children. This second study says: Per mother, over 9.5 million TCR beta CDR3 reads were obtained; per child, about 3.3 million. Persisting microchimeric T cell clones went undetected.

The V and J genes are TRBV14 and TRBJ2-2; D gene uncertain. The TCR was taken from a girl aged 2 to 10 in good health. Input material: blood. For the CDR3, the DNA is TGTGCCAGCAGGCTGGACCCAGGTACCGGGGAGCTGTTTTTT. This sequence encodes CASRLDPGTGELFF. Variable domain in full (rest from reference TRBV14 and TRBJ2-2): EAGVTQFPSHSVIEKGQTVTLRCDPISGHDNLYWYRRVMGKEIKFLLHFVKESKQDESGMPNNRFLAERTGGTYSTLKVQPAELEDSGVYFCASRLDPGTGELFFGEGSRLTVL.